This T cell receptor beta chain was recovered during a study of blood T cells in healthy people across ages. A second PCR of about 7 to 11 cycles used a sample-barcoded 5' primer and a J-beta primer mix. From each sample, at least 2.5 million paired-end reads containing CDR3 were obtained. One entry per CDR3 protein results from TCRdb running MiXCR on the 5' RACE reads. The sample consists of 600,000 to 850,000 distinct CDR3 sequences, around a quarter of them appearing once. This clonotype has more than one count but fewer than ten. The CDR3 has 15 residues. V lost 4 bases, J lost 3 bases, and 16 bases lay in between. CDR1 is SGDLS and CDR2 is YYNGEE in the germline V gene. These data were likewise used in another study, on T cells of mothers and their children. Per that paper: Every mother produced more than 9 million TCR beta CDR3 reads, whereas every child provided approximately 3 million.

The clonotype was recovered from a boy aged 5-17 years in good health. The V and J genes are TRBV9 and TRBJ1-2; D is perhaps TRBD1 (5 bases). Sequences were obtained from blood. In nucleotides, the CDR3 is TGTGCCAGCAGCCCAGAGGGGTTACCTTACTATGGCTACACCTTC. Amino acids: CASSPEGLPYYGYTF.